This T cell receptor (beta chain) was observed in a study of long-term antiretroviral therapy in people with HIV. Findings and limits, study-wide: Controls exceeded HIV repertoires in CDR3 length range. Despite increasing after ART, diversity remained lower than that of transplant donor controls.

V lost 3 bases and J 4 bases, leaving 18 bases between the germline ends. The germline V gene has CDR1 LGHNA and CDR2 YSLEER. The CDR3 covers 16 residues. Comments on this clone: Antigen: not known.

Sequencing relied on immunoSEQ assay v3.0, run at survey level. The repertoire was sequenced with immunoSEQ multiplex PCR; TCRdb's copy has only in-frame clones and lacks some. The sample carries approximately 24,000 clones, approximately 95% recorded once. This clonotype was sampled from a woman aged 50 to 60 with HIV. The source material was unsorted PBMCs, sampled almost 5 years after starting antiretroviral therapy. The V and J genes are TRBV4-3 and TRBJ1-2; possible D gene TRBD1, 5 bases. Written as DNA, the CDR3 is TGCGCCAGCAGCCAGGCGACAGCTCTCGGTCGCTATGGCTACACCTTC. It translates to CASSQATALGRYGYTF.